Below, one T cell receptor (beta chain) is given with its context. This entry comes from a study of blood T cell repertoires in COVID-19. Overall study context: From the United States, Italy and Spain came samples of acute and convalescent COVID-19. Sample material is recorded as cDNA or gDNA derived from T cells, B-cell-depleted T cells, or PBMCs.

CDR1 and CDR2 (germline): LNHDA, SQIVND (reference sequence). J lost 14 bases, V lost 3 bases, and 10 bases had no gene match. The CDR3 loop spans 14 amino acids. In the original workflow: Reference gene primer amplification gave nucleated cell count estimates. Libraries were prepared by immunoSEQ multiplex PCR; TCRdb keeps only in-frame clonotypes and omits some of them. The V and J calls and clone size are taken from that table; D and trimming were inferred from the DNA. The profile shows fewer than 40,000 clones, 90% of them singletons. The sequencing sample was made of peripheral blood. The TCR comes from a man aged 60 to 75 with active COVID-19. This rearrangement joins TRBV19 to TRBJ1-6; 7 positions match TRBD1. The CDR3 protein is CASSMPDRWGTLHF. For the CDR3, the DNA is TGTGCCAGTAGTATGCCGGACAGGTGGGGCACCCTCCACTTT.